The 13 T cell receptor beta chains given below trace back to one sample, sequenced in a study of neurological immune-mediated disorders. MiXCR, run by TCRdb on the 5' RACE reads, gives a single entry per CDR3 protein. Seen here are about 77,000 distinct CDR3 sequences, about 9.7% observed once, and the top ten hold less than 2%. The sample consisted of PBMCs. These receptors all come from a middle-aged man in good health.

The sample holds many counts of this clonotype. This rearrangement joins TRBV7-3 to TRBJ2-3; 7 bases align to TRBD2. CDR3 length equals 15 residues. V trimming: 5 bases; J trimming: 2 bases; junction bases outside the gene matches: 7. CDR1 and CDR2 (germline): SGHTA, FQGTGA. The CDR3 protein is CASSPDGTTTDTQYF. CDR3 bases: TGTGCCAGCAGCCCAGATGGGACTACCACAGATACGCAGTATTTT.

The genes are TRBV28 and TRBJ2-7; D unclear. The CDR3 has 14 amino acids. V was clipped by 4 bases and J by 0 bases, with 10 bases between them. The germline V gene has CDR1 MDHEN and CDR2 SYDVKM. This CDR3 is CASSYLVSSYEQYF. As DNA, the CDR3 is TGTGCCAGCAGTTATCTCGTGAGCTCCTACGAGCAGTACTTC.

This clonotype was observed many times. The gene calls are TRBV6-2 or TRBV6-3 and TRBJ1-5; TRBD1 matches 10 bases. This CDR3 contains 15 residues. With V trimmed by 6 bases and J by 4 bases, 6 bases remained unmatched. The V gene's germline CDR1 is MNHEY and CDR2 SVGEGT. In DNA, the CDR3 is TGTGCCAGCAGGGCGACAGGGGGCAGAAATCAGCCCCAGCATTTT. This sequence encodes CASRATGGRNQPQHF.

This clonotype was counted at least ten times. This chain uses TRBV7-9 with TRBJ2-5, with no clear D. The CDR3 contains 13 residues. V shed 5 bases and J shed 4 bases, with 11 bases lying between them. Germline V gives CDR1 SEHNR, CDR2 FQNEAQ (reference sequence). CDR3 residues: CASSLRLAETQYF. The DNA of the CDR3 is TGTGCCAGCAGCCTCCGACTGGCAGAGACCCAGTACTTC.

This clonotype was counted at least ten times. This chain connects TRBV12-3 or TRBV12-4 to TRBJ2-5; D unclear. V dropped 4 bases and J dropped 12 bases, with 18 bases sitting between them. The length of the CDR3 is 13 residues. In nucleotides, the CDR3 is TGTGCCAGCAGTTCCTCCTCGGACGGTAGGGAGTACTTC. Its protein is CASSSSSDGREYF.

This clonotype was counted many times. This chain uses TRBV28 with TRBJ2-1, with D possibly matching TRBD2 (6 bases). The germline V gene has CDR1 MDHEN and CDR2 SYDVKM. This CDR3 comprises 14 residues. Trimming shortened V by 6 bases and J by 6 bases, and 15 bases separated the two germline ends. CDR3 in amino acids: CASSVGGWGNEQFF. The CDR3 bases are TGTGCCAGCAGCGTGGGAGGTTGGGGCAATGAGCAGTTCTTC.

This clonotype was detected ten times or more. This sequence joins TRBV28 and TRBJ1-5; the match to TRBD1 covers 9 bases. The CDR3 sequence is 17 residues long. The trim removed 6 bases at V and 4 bases at J, leaving 13 bases unmatched. CDR1 MDHEN and CDR2 SYDVKM come from the germline V gene. This chain's CDR3 is CASSHFKGQGRNQPQHF. CDR3 bases: TGTGCCAGCAGCCACTTTAAGGGACAGGGCAGAAATCAGCCCCAGCATTTT.

This clonotype has ten or more counts. The rearrangement uses TRBV20-1 and TRBJ1-5; D call uncertain. The V and J ends lost 0 bases and 4 bases respectively, with 4 bases between them. The CDR3 covers 12 residues. The germline CDR1 and CDR2 sequences are DFQATT and SNEGSKA (reference sequence). CDR3 region: CSARDANQPQHF. The CDR3 DNA reads TGCAGTGCTAGAGATGCTAATCAGCCCCAGCATTTT.

This clonotype was counted ten times or more. The CDR3 is CASSLDLAENNSPLHF. The CDR3 coding sequence is TGTGCCAGCAGCTTAGATCTGGCCGAAAATAATTCACCCCTCCACTTT. The chain links TRBV11-2 to TRBJ1-6; D is unclear. This CDR3 contains 16 residues. From germline, CDR1 is SGHAT and CDR2 FQNNGV. V shed 0 bases and J shed 5 bases, with 11 bases lying between them.

The sample holds many counts of this clonotype. The V gene is TRBV7-3, the J gene TRBJ1-6, with 7 bases that match TRBD1. The length of the CDR3 is 15 residues. J was trimmed by 7 bases and V by 5 bases; bases with no gene match: 8. Germline V gene data show CDR1 as SGHTA and CDR2 as FQGTGA. The CDR3 region is CASSLQTGSNSPLHF. CDR3 in DNA: TGTGCCAGCAGCCTCCAGACAGGGAGCAATTCACCCCTCCACTTT.

Many counts were recorded for this clonotype. V is TRBV20-1 and J is TRBJ1-5; a possible D gene is TRBD1 (5 bases). V was shortened by 5 bases and J by 5 bases, with 19 bases between the two germline ends. The CDR3 loop spans 15 amino acids. Germline V gene data show CDR1 as DFQATT and CDR2 as SNEGSKA (reference sequence). The CDR3, as DNA: TGCAGTGCTCTGAGGCAGGGTCGCTCCTATCAGCCCCAGCATTTT. Its protein product is CSALRQGRSYQPQHF.

Many counts were recorded for this clonotype. The chain combines TRBV5-1 with TRBJ2-7; the D is unclear. The length of the CDR3 is 15 residues. CDR1 and CDR2 (germline): SGHRS, YFSETQ. The V and J ends lost 0 bases and 0 bases respectively, with 10 bases between them. The DNA for the CDR3 is TGCGCCAGCAGCTTGGTCGCAGGAACCTCCTACGAGCAGTACTTC. This codes for CASSLVAGTSYEQYF.

This clonotype was counted many times. The J gene is TRBJ1-6, the V gene TRBV7-3, with a tentative D call TRBD1 (5 bases). Germline CDR1 reads SGHTA; CDR2 reads FQGTGA. The V and J ends lost 4 bases and 9 bases respectively, with 10 bases between them. The CDR3 length is 13 residues. CDR3 nucleotides: TGTGCCAGCAGCTCCCAGCAGGGTTCACCCCTCCACTTT. This sequence encodes CASSSQQGSPLHF.